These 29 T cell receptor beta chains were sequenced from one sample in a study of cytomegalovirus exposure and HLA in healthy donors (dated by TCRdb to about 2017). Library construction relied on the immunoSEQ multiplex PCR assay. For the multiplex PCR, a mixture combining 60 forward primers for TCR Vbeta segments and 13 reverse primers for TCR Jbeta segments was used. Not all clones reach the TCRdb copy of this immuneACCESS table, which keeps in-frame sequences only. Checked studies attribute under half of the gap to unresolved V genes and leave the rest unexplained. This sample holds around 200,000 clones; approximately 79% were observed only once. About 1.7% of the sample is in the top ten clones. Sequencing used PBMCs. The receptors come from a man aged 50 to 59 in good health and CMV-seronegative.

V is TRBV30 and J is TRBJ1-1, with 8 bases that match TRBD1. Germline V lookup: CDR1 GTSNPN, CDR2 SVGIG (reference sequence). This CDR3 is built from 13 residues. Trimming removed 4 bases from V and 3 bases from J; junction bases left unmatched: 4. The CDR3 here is CAWKRQGYTEAFF. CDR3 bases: TGTGCCTGGAAGAGACAGGGGTACACTGAAGCTTTCTTT.

The DNA for the CDR3 is TGTGCCAGCAGCCCTACAGTACAAGAGACCCAGTACTTC. This translates into CASSPTVQETQYF. V usage is TRBV27 and J usage is TRBJ2-5; D remains unclear. The CDR3 has 13 amino acids. Trimming took off 6 bases at V and 2 bases at J, with 10 bases between the two ends. CDR1 is MNHEY, CDR2 SMNVEV, per germline (reference sequence).

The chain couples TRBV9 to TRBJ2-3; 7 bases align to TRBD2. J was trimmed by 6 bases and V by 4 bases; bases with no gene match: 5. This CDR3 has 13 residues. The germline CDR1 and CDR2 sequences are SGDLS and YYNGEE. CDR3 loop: CASSTGGKDTQYF. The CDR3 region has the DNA TGTGCCAGCAGCACCGGGGGGAAGGATACGCAGTATTTT.

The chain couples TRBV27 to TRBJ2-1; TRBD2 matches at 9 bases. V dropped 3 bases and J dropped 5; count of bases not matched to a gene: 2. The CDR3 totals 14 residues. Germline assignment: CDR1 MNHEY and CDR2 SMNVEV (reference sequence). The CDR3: CASSFSSGNNEQFF. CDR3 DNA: TGTGCCAGCAGTTTCTCTAGCGGGAACAATGAGCAGTTCTTC.

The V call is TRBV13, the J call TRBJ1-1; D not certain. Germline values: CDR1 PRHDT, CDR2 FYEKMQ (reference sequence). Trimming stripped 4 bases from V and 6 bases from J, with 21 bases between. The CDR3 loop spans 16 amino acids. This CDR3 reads CASSSRSQHVLAEAFF. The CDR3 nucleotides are TGTGCCAGCAGCTCCCGCTCTCAACATGTTCTCGCTGAAGCTTTCTTT.

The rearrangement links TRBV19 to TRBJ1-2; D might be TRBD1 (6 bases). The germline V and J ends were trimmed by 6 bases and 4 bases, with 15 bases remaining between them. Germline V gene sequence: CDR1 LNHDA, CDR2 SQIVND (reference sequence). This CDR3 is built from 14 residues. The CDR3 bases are TGTGCCAGTAGGGGTTGGACAGAGATCTATGGCTACACCTTC. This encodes CASRGWTEIYGYTF.

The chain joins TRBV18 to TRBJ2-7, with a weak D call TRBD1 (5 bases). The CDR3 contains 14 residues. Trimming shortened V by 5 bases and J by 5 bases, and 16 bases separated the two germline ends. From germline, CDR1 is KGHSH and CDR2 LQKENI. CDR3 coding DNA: TGTGCCAGCTCAGCCCAAACAGGTTTCCACGAGCAGTACTTC. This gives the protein CASSAQTGFHEQYF.

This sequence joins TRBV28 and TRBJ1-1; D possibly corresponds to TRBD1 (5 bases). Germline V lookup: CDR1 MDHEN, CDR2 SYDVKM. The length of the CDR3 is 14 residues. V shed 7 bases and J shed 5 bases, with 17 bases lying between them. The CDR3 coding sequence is TGTGCCAGCATCGGCAGGGCGGATCGAACTGAAGCTTTCTTT. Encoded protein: CASIGRADRTEAFF.

CDR3 sequence (DNA): TGTGCCAGCAGCCAAGAGGATTGGGACAGGGGCTACACCTTC. Translating gives CASSQEDWDRGYTF. The V call is TRBV4-2, the J call TRBJ1-2; 8 bases agree with TRBD1. The J segment lost 8 bases and the V segment lost 0 bases, leaving 5 bases of the junction unmatched. The length of the CDR3 is 14 residues. Germline loops: CDR1 LGHNA, CDR2 YNFKEQ.

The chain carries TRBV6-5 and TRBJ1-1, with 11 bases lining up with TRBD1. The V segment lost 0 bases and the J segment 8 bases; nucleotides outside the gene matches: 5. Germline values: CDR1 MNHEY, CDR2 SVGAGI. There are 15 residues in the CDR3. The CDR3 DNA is TGTGCCAGCAGTTACTCCCGGGACAGGGGGATGGAAGCTTTCTTT. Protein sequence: CASSYSRDRGMEAFF.

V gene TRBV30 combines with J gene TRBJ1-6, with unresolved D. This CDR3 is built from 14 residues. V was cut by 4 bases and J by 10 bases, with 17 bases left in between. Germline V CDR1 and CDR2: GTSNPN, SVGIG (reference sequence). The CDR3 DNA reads TGTGCCTGGACCCTTAACGCCTTGGGCTCACCCCTCCACTTT. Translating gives CAWTLNALGSPLHF.

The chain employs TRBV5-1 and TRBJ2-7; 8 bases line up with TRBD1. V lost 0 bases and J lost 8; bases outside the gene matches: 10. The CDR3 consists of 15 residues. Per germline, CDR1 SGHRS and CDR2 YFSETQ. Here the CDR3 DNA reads TGCGCCAGCAGCTTGGCTGCCCAGGGGGCGGGTAAGCAGTACTTC. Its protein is CASSLAAQGAGKQYF.

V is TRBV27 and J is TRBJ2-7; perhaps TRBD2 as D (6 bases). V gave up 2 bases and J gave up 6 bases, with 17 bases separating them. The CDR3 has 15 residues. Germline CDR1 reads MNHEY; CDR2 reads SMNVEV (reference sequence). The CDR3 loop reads CASSLTGEGSGEQYF. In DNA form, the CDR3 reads TGTGCCAGCAGTTTAACGGGAGAGGGGTCTGGCGAGCAGTACTTC.

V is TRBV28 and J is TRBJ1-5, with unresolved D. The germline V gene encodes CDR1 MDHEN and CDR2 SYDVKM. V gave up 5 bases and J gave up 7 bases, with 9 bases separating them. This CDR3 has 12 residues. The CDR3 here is CASSTVQQPQHF. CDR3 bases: TGTGCCAGCAGTACAGTACAGCAGCCCCAGCATTTT.

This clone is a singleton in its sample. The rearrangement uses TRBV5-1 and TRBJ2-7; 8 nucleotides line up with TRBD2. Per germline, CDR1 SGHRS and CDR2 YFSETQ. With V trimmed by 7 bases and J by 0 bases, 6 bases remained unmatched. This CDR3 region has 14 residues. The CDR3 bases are TGCGCCAGCGGGTTCGCGGGAGGCTCCTACGAGCAGTACTTC. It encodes CASGFAGGSYEQYF.

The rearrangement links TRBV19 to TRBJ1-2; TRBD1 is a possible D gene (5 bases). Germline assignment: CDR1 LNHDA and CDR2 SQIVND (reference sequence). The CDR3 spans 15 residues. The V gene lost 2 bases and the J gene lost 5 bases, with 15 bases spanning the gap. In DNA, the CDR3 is TGTGCCAGTAGTATAACCAGGGTGACGAATTATGGCTACACCTTC. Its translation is CASSITRVTNYGYTF.

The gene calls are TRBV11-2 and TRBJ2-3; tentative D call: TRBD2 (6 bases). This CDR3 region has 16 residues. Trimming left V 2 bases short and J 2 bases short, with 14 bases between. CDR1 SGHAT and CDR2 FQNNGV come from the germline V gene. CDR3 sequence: CASSLWTTTPTDTQYF. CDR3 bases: TGTGCCAGCAGCTTATGGACTACAACCCCCACAGATACGCAGTATTTT.

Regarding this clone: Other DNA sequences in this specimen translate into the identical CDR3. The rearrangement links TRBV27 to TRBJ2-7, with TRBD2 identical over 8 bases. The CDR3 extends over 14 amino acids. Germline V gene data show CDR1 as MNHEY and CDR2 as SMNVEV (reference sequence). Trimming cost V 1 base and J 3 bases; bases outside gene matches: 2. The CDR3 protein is CASSLYGGGYEQYF. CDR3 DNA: TGTGCCAGCAGTTTATACGGGGGGGGCTACGAGCAGTACTTC.

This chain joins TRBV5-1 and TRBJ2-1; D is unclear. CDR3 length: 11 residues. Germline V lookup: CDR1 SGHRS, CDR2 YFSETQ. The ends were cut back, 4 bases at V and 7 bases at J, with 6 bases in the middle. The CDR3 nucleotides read TGCGCCAGCAGCGAGGCAAATGAGCAGTTCTTC. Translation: CASSEANEQFF.

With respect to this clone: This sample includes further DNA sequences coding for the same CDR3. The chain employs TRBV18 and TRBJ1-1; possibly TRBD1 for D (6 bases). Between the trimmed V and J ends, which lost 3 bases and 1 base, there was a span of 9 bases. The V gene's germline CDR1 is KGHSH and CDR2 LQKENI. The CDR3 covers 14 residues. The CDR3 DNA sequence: TGTGCCAGCTCACCCGGACAGAAGAACACTGAAGCTTTCTTT. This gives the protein CASSPGQKNTEAFF.

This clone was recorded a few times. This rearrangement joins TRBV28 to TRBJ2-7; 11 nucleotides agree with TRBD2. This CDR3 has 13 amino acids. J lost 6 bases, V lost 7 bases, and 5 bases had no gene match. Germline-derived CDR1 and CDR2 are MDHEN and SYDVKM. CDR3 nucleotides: TGTGCCAGCAATCGGCTAGCGGGAGGCGAGCAGTACTTC. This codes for CASNRLAGGEQYF.

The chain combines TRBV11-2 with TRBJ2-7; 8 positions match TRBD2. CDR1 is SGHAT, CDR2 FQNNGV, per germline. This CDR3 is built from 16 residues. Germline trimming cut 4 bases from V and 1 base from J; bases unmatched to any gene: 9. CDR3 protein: CASSSRREVLSYEQYF. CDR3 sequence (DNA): TGTGCCAGCAGCTCCAGGCGGGAGGTGCTGTCCTACGAGCAGTACTTC.

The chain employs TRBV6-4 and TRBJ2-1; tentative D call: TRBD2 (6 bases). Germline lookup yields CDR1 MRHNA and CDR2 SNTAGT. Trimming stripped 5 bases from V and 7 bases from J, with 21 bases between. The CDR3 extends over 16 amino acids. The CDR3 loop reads CASSREGGTAGNEQFF. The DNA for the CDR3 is TGTGCCAGCAGTCGAGAGGGCGGAACCGCGGGGAATGAGCAGTTCTTC.

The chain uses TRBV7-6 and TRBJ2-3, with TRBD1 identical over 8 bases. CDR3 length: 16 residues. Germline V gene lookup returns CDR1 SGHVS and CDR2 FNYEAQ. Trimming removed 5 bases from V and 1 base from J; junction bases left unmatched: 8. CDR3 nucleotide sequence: TGTGCCAGCAGCCCGACGACAGGGGCAGGCACAGATACGCAGTATTTT. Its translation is CASSPTTGAGTDTQYF. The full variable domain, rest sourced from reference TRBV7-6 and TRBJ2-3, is GAGVSQSPRYKVTKRGQDVALRCDPISGHVSLYWYRQALGQGPEFLTYFNYEAQQDKSGLPNDRFSAERPEGSISTLTIQRTEQRDSAMYRCASSPTTGAGTDTQYFGPGTRLTVL.

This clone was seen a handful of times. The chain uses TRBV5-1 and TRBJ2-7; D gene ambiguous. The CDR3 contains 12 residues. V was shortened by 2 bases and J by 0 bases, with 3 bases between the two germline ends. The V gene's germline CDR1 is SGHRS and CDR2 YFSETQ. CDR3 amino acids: CASSFNSYEQYF. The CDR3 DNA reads TGCGCCAGCAGCTTTAACTCCTACGAGCAGTACTTC.

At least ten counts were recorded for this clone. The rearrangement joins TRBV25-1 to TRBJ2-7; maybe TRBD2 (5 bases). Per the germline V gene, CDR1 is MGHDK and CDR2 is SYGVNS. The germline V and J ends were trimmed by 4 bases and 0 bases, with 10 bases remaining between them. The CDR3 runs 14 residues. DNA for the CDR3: TGTGCCAGCAGTGCCGTTCGGGACTCCTACGAGCAGTACTTC. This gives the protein CASSAVRDSYEQYF.

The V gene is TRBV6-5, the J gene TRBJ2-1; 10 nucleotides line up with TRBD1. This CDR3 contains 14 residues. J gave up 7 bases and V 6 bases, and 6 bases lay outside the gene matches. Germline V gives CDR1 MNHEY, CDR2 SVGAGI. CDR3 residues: CASRWTGGRNEQFF. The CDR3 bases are TGTGCCAGCAGGTGGACAGGGGGAAGGAATGAGCAGTTCTTC.

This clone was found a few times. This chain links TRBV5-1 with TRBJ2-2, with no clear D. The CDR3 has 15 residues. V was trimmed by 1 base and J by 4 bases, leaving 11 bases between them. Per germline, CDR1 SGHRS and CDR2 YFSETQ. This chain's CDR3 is CASSLSSVSTGELFF. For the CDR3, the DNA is TGCGCCAGCAGCTTGTCTTCCGTTAGCACCGGGGAGCTGTTTTTT.

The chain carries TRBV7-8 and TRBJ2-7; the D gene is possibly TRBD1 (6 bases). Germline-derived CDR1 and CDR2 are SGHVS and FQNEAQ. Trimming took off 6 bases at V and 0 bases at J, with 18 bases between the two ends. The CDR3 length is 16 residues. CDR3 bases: TGTGCCAGCAGGAAAAGGGCAGGGGTCGGCTCCTACGAGCAGTACTTC. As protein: CASRKRAGVGSYEQYF.